Shown below are 27 T cell receptor beta chains from a single sample sequenced in a study of tumor T cells in aggressive B-cell lymphoma. Measured with immunoSEQ multiplex PCR; TCRdb has only the in-frame clones, and not every one. Altogether roughly 10,000 clones are present, 85% being singletons, with the ten largest covering approximately 4%. The sample consisted of tumor tissue. The receptors stem from an adult with diffuse large B cell lymphoma.

This chain connects TRBV11-3 to TRBJ1-1; D perhaps matches TRBD1 (5 bases). Germline CDR1 and CDR2: SGHNT and YENEEA. CDR3 length equals 13 residues. Trimming shortened V by 3 bases and J by 5 bases, and 10 bases separated the two germline ends. Here the CDR3 reads CASSLWEGTEAFF. The CDR3, as DNA: TGTGCCAGCAGCTTGTGGGAGGGGACTGAAGCTTTCTTT.

The rearrangement joins TRBV7-9 to TRBJ1-1; a possible D gene is TRBD1 (5 bases). CDR3 length equals 13 residues. Germline V CDR1 and CDR2: SEHNR, FQNEAQ (reference sequence). V lost 10 bases and J lost 5, with 17 bases in between. In DNA form, the CDR3 reads TGTGCCATATCAGGCAGGGAAGGGACTGAAGCTTTCTTT. The encoded protein is CAISGREGTEAFF.

The V call is TRBV7-2, the J call TRBJ1-3, with unresolved D. CDR1 is SGHTA, CDR2 FQGNSA, per germline. There are 15 residues in the CDR3. Trimming pared 8 bases from V and 0 bases from J, leaving 14 bases between. The CDR3: CASGSPGASGNTIYF. Written as DNA, the CDR3 is TGTGCCAGCGGCTCTCCGGGAGCCTCTGGAAACACCATATATTTT.

DNA of the CDR3: TGCGCCAGCAGCTTGGTCTCGGACACTGAAGCTTTCTTT. The encoded protein is CASSLVSDTEAFF. The V call is TRBV5-1, the J call TRBJ1-1; D uncertain. The germline gives CDR1 SGHRS, CDR2 YFSETQ. The V gene lost 0 bases and the J gene lost 3 bases, with 6 bases spanning the gap. This CDR3 comprises 13 residues.

The J gene is TRBJ2-1, the V gene TRBV7-8; no reliable D call. Germline V gene sequence: CDR1 SGHVS, CDR2 FQNEAQ. V lost 1 base to trimming and J lost 3 bases, with 4 bases between them. The length of the CDR3 is 13 residues. CDR3 protein: CASSLGSYNEQFF. CDR3 sequence (DNA): TGTGCCAGCAGCTTAGGCAGCTACAATGAGCAGTTCTTC.

The V call is TRBV7-8, the J call TRBJ1-1; 9 bases match TRBD1. J gave up 5 bases and V 5 bases, and 15 bases lay outside the gene matches. Germline V gene sequence: CDR1 SGHVS, CDR2 FQNEAQ. The CDR3 has 17 residues. The CDR3: CASSPGDRVVSRTEAFF. The CDR3 DNA is TGTGCCAGCAGCCCAGGGGACAGGGTAGTGAGCCGAACTGAAGCTTTCTTT.

The chain combines TRBV29-1 with TRBJ2-7; D remains unclear. This CDR3 spans 16 amino acids. The V gene's germline CDR1 is SQVTM and CDR2 ANQGSEA. V lost 2 bases and J lost 3, with 20 bases in between. The CDR3 DNA follows: TGCAGCGTTGAATCGGTGACGGCGGTTAACCGCTACGAGCAGTACTTC. Translated: CSVESVTAVNRYEQYF.

V usage is TRBV7-9 and J usage is TRBJ1-2, with D unclear. Trimming took off 2 bases at V and 7 bases at J, with 14 bases between the two ends. Germline-derived CDR1 and CDR2 are SEHNR and FQNEAQ (reference sequence). This CDR3 is built from 14 residues. The CDR3, as DNA: TGTGCCAGCAGCTTAAGCGCCTCTTCGGGTGGCTACACCTTC. Translation gives CASSLSASSGGYTF.

J is TRBJ2-4 and V is TRBV10-3, with D possibly matching TRBD2 (5 bases). Trimming stripped 0 bases from V and 4 bases from J, with 7 bases between. The CDR3 runs 14 residues. The germline CDR1 and CDR2 sequences are ENHRY and SYGVKD. CDR3 sequence (DNA): TGTGCCATCAGTGAGTCGGGCGGGAAAAACATTCAGTACTTC. It encodes CAISESGGKNIQYF.

The chain recombines TRBV7-2 with TRBJ1-5; weak D call: TRBD1 (6 bases). The CDR3 totals 16 residues. The germline CDR1 and CDR2 sequences are SGHTA and FQGNSA. Between the trimmed V and J ends, which lost 1 base and 3 bases, there was a span of 13 bases. CDR3 in DNA: TGTGCCAGCAGCTTAGATCCCAGGGGTTACAATCAGCCCCAGCATTTT. It encodes CASSLDPRGYNQPQHF.

This clone occurred a few times. The chain combines TRBV4-3 with TRBJ2-7; 8 bases are a match to TRBD2. The ends lost 0 bases at V and 7 bases at J; junction bases unmatched: 17. There are 18 residues in the CDR3. Germline V CDR1 and CDR2: LGHNA, YSLEER. The CDR3 sequence is CASSQDPKAGGLQGEQYF. The DNA of the CDR3 is TGCGCCAGCAGCCAAGATCCTAAGGCGGGGGGTCTCCAGGGGGAGCAGTACTTC.

In this sample, this clone turned up a few times. This chain uses TRBV9 with TRBJ1-4; D may be TRBD1 (6 bases). The CDR3 contains 15 residues. Looked up from germline, CDR1 is SGDLS and CDR2 is YYNGEE. V was pared by 2 bases and J by 7 bases, with 15 bases between. CDR3 residues: CASSVSIRGGEKLFF. Written as DNA, the CDR3 is TGTGCCAGCAGCGTCTCGATCAGGGGCGGTGAAAAACTGTTTTTT.

The chain couples TRBV19 to TRBJ2-5; TRBD1 aligns across 7 bases. Per the germline V gene, CDR1 is LNHDA and CDR2 is SQIVND (reference sequence). The CDR3 spans 13 residues. V gave up 5 bases and J gave up 13 bases; unmatched junction bases: 13. CDR3 sequence: CASSLGDSRGRYF. DNA of the CDR3: TGTGCCAGTAGTCTCGGGGACAGCAGGGGCCGGTACTTC.

V and J are TRBV5-1 and TRBJ1-1, with TRBD1 as a possible D gene (6 bases). The CDR3 covers 15 residues. V lost 4 bases and J 1 base, leaving 14 bases between the germline ends. Germline CDR1 and CDR2: SGHRS and YFSETQ. The CDR3 DNA reads as TGCGCCAGCAGCCGACTCCCGGGACAGAACACTGAAGCTTTCTTT. It encodes CASSRLPGQNTEAFF.

The CDR3 here is CASSKGEDEQYF. CDR3 DNA sequence: TGTGCCAGCAGCAAAGGTGAGGACGAGCAGTACTTC. The rearrangement joins TRBV21-1 to TRBJ2-7; TRBD2 is the table's D call and was not checked against the DNA. TRBV21-1 is an annotated pseudogene. This CDR3 is built from 12 residues.

Notes on this clone: The sample contains more than one DNA sequence encoding this CDR3. The V gene is TRBV30, the J gene TRBJ1-3; no clear D. CDR3 size: 14 residues. CDR1 and CDR2 from the germline V gene are GTSNPN and SVGIG (reference sequence). V lost 2 bases, J lost 4 bases, and 12 bases lay in between. Here the CDR3 DNA reads TGTGCCTGGAGTAGGGAGGGCTCCGGAAACACCATATATTTT. Translating gives CAWSREGSGNTIYF. The full variable domain, completed using reference TRBV30 and TRBJ1-3, is SQTIHQWPATLVQPVGSPLSLECTVEGTSNPNLYWYRQAAGRGLQLLFYSVGIGQISSEVPQNLSASRPQDRQFILSSKKLLLSDSGFYLCAWSREGSGNTIYFGEGSWLTVV.

The V gene is TRBV2, the J gene TRBJ1-1, with TRBD1 identical over 8 bases. J lost 10 bases, V lost 6 bases, and 7 bases had no gene match. Germline V gene sequence: CDR1 SNHLY, CDR2 FYNNEI. The CDR3 extends over 12 amino acids. The CDR3 is CASRNRGNRAFF. CDR3 sequence (DNA): TGTGCCAGCAGAAACAGGGGGAACCGAGCTTTCTTT.

The gene calls are TRBV7-9 and TRBJ1-5, with 8 nucleotides matching TRBD1. Germline CDR1 is SEHNR and CDR2 is FQNEAQ (reference sequence). The CDR3 is 15 amino acids. V gave up 5 bases and J gave up 2 bases; unmatched junction bases: 5. Written as DNA, the CDR3 is TGTGCCAGCAGCCCACAGGGGGATGGCAATCAGCCCCAGCATTTT. Translation gives CASSPQGDGNQPQHF.

The rearrangement joins TRBV19 to TRBJ2-7, with 13 positions matching TRBD2. The germline V gene encodes CDR1 LNHDA and CDR2 SQIVND (reference sequence). V was pared by 4 bases and J by 0 bases, with 9 bases of the junction left unmatched. There are 18 residues in the CDR3. CDR3 DNA: TGTGCCAGTAGTACTGAACTAGCGGGAGGGCCGAGCTCCTACGAGCAGTACTTC. Amino acids: CASSTELAGGPSSYEQYF.

The V gene is TRBV29-1, the J gene TRBJ2-3; TRBD1 matches at 11 bases. The CDR3 runs 18 residues. V was clipped by 7 bases and J by 0 bases; unmatched bases: 15. Germline V gene data show CDR1 as SQVTM and CDR2 as ANQGSEA. DNA for the CDR3: TGCAGCGCCCTACCCACACCGGGACAGGGGGAGAGCACAGATACGCAGTATTTT. Protein sequence: CSALPTPGQGESTDTQYF.

On this clone itself: Relative to the germline gene, one junction end is altered; a read error may explain this. The V and J genes are TRBV6-5 and TRBJ1-2; D perhaps matches TRBD1 (5 bases). Germline CDR1 reads MNHEY; CDR2 reads SVGAGI. The CDR3 extends over 13 amino acids. In DNA form, the CDR3 reads TGTGCCAGCAGTTACGGGGGGACCTATCGCTACACCTTC. Amino acid sequence: CASSYGGTYRYTF.

This clone came up once. The gene calls are TRBV2 and TRBJ2-3; TRBD2 matches 12 bases. CDR3 length equals 16 residues. The germline gives CDR1 SNHLY, CDR2 FYNNEI. V lost 4 bases, J lost 3 bases, and 5 bases stayed unmatched. Here the CDR3 DNA reads TGTGCCAGCAGTGGACCTACTAGCGGGGGGACAGATACGCAGTATTTT. Translation gives CASSGPTSGGTDTQYF.

The chain uses TRBV7-6 and TRBJ2-5, with 8 bases aligning to TRBD1. The J call may be wrong; the DNA end is better matched by TRBJ2-7. Germline V gene data show CDR1 as SGHVS and CDR2 as FNYEAQ. This CDR3 has 15 residues. For the CDR3, the DNA is TGTGCCAGCAGCCGGACAGGGAGGACCACCTACGAGCAGTACTTC. Translation gives CASSRTGRTTYEQYF.

The chain employs TRBV6-5 and TRBJ1-6, with 9 positions matching TRBD1. Germline assignment: CDR1 MNHEY and CDR2 SVGAGI. CDR3 length equals 15 residues. Trimming cost V 7 bases and J 7 bases; bases outside gene matches: 8. The CDR3 DNA sequence: TGTGCCAGCAAGGGCCGGGGACAGGGAAATTCACCCCTCCACTTT. Amino acids: CASKGRGQGNSPLHF.

The rearrangement uses TRBV6-5 and TRBJ2-7; perhaps TRBD2 as D (6 bases). Germline loops: CDR1 MNHEY, CDR2 SVGAGI. V lost 2 bases, J lost 6 bases, and 14 bases lay in between. The CDR3 covers 14 residues. DNA for the CDR3: TGTGCCAGCAGTTACGGGGGGAGTGAAGGCGAGCAGTACTTC. Amino acids: CASSYGGSEGEQYF.

The V call is TRBV28, the J call TRBJ2-3; 8 bases are shared with TRBD2. The CDR3 loop spans 15 amino acids. CDR1 MDHEN and CDR2 SYDVKM come from the germline V gene. V was pared by 6 bases and J by 4 bases, with 9 bases of the junction left unmatched. CDR3 amino acids: CASSPPAGGSDTQYF. The CDR3 bases are TGTGCCAGCAGCCCCCCGGCGGGAGGTTCAGATACGCAGTATTTT.

The chain joins TRBV5-8 to TRBJ1-4, with unresolved D. CDR3 length: 12 residues. The V and J ends lost 4 bases and 7 bases respectively, with 8 bases between them. The V gene's germline CDR1 is SGHTS and CDR2 YDEGEE. In nucleotides, the CDR3 is TGTGCCAGCAGCCCCTTCGTTGAAAAACTGTTTTTT. Translated: CASSPFVEKLFF.